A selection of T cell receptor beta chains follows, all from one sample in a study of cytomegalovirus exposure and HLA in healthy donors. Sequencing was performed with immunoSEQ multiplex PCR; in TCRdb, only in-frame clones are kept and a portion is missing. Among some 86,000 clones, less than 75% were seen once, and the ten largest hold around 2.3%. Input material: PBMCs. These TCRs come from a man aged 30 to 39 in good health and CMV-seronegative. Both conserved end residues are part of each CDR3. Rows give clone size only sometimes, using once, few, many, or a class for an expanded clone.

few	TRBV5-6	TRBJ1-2	CASSLEGVLGYTF
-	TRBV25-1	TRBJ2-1	CASSGEGLAGPAYNEQFF
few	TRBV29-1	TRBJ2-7	CSVSWGKTYEQYF
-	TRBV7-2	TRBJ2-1	CASSLARDGSYNEQFF
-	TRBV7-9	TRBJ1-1	CASSWGQGTEAFF
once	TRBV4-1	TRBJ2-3	CASSRRTSGSSDDTQYF
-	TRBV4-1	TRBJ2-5	CASSQSSGSSETQYF
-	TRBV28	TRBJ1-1	CASSLTITLPEAFF
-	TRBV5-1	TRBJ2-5	CASSFTSGRETQYF
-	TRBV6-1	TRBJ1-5	CASRSGTGAQPQHF
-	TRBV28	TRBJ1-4	CASRQQGLATNEKLFF
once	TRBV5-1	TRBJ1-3	CASSLAGGIGNTIYF
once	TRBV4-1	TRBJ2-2	CASSLQHTGELFF
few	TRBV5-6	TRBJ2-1	CASSLLAGGLGNEQFF
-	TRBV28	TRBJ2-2	CASRGGMNMAPTGELFF
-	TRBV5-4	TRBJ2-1	CASSLNEGDRFF
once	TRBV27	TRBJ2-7	CASSLSGTPYEQYF
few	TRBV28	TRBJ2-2	CASSLSGLALTNTGELFF
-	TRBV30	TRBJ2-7	CACPRQGRSYEQYF
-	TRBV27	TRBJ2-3	CASSLKPPQGAGTDTQYF
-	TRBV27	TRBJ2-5	CASSPRRGAGETQYF
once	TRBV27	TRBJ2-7	CASSLGAAGSYEQYF
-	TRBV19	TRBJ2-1	CASSPNRHRNEQFF
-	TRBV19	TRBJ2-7	CASSIGDYLAEQYF
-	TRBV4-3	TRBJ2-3	CASSPRLIGPPDTQYF
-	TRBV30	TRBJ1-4	CAWGEEEKLFF
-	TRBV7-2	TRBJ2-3	CASKIGQATDTQYF
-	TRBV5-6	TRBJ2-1	CASSWGPVNEQFF
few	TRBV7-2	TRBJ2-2	CASSPPGWEAGELFF
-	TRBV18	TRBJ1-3	CASSSQSRGSGNTIYF
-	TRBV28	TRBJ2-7	CASSLWGGSGENEQYF
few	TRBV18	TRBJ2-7	CASSPEGLNEQYF
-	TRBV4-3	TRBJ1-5	CASSQEVSGNQPQHF
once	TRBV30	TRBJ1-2	CAWSVDRGTGYTF
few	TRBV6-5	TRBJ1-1	CASSERGTEAFF
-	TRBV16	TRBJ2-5	CASSQGGQFQETQYF
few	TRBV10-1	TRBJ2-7	CASSEAGSRDSYEQYF
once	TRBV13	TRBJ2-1	CASSPLGREGNEQFF
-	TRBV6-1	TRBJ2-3	CASSDWRGGTDTQYF
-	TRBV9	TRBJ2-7	CASSFRSSGEEQYF
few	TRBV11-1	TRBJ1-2	CASSLYGTAAAPPRGYTF
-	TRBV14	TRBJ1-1	CASSQERQTTEAFF
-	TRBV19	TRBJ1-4	CASRQGGDEKLFF
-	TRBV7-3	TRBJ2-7	CASSLGPGLAGVYEQYF
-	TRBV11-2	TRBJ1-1	CASSFRQPNTEAFF
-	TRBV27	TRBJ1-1	CASSLRAGGTEAFF
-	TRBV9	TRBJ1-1	CASSAGGSEGAFF
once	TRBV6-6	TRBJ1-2	CASSRPGQVTGGYTF
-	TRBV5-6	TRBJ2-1	CASSLSGSTNEQFF
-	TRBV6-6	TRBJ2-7	CASTAGWTSGRGEQYF
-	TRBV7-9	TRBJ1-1	CASSSREGNTEAFF
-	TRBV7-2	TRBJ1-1	CASSLAEQGYTEAFF
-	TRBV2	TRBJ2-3	CASRLTSGGPIDTQYF
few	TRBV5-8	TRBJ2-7	CASSLTGTGRNYEQYF
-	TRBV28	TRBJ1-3	CAEQGAGNTIYF
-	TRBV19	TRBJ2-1	CASSIEAGSSYNEQFF
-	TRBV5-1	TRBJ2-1	CASSLGAGGHNEQFF
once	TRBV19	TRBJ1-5	CASSQGGNNQPQHF
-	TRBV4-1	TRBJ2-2	CASSQVAGGRLTGELFF
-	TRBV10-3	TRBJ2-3	CAISGGRDGTDTQYF